This TCR beta chain derives from a study of CD8+ T cells in alopecia areata (dated by TCRdb to about 2018). For context, the study as a whole: The treated patients took part in an open-label pilot trial in which moderate-to-severe alopecia areata was treated with oral tofacitinib at 5 to 10 mg twice daily. Patients stayed on tofacitinib for 6 to 18 months and then had 6 months of follow-up off drug so that delayed response and recurrence could be assessed. For the treated patients, the SALT score, which quantifies what percentage of scalp surface area is affected, served as the measure of disease severity. In both human patients and the C3H/HeJ mouse model, the study applied high-throughput TCRbeta sequencing to look at T cell clonal expansion in alopecia areata. On the human side, TCRbeta sequencing was run on scalp tissue and on sorted CD4+ and CD8+ peripheral blood T cells from healthy controls and from alopecia areata patients with either patchy or totalis/universalis disease. Tofacitinib-treated patients had biopsies at baseline and at 4 and 24 weeks of treatment, with a later scalp biopsy in several patients. Scalp clonality was compared across normal scalp (n=4), patchy alopecia areata scalp (n=8), and alopecia totalis/universalis scalp (n=8). RNA came from the PAXgene miRNA kit for fixed scalp, the miRNeasy kit for PBMCs, and the RNeasy kit for mouse skin. TCRbeta CDR3 regions were amplified by immunoSEQ multiplex PCR using 35 Vbeta forward and 13 Jbeta reverse primers. Results and caveats for the whole study, not just this receptor: Compared with normal scalp, lesional scalp had higher clonality and more expanded CD8+ clones, particularly in alopecia totalis/universalis, a pattern that suggests antigenic drive. Because the treated cohort was small and had only one nonresponder, larger studies are needed to examine links between baseline CD8+ expansion and response. During tofacitinib treatment, many expanded lesional clones remained in scalp and blood, and this persistence may partly explain relapse after treatment is stopped. Tofacitinib significantly decreased scalp clonality and the number of expanded CD8+ clones among the top 100 scalp clones. Scalp TCR repertoire analysis is complicated because resident alphabeta T cells in normal human skin are also sequenced, whereas mouse skin is dominated by gammadelta T cells. Shared TCR sequences between patients were less evident than in mice, which may be partly attributable to HLA diversity in the patient population.

Explained via the paper, the time point label denotes: around 24 weeks on oral tofacitinib. The treatment or condition tag for this specimen amounts to: oral pan-JAK inhibitor, 5-10 mg twice daily. Peripheral blood and lesional scalp punch biopsies were obtained from patients with alopecia areata. After PBMCs were isolated by density centrifugation and stained for CD3, CD4 and CD8, a FACSAria was used to sort CD4+ and CD8+ T cells. Libraries were constructed by the immunoSEQ multiplex PCR assay. RNA was extracted from all samples and reverse transcribed into cDNA, which served as template for TCR sequencing. SuperScript III was used to make first-strand cDNA, primed with a 2:1 mix of oligo-dT and random hexamers. A synthetic immune receptor repertoire was used to measure amplification bias, and any remaining bias was corrected computationally. The study's own analysis went as follows. After raw reads were preprocessed to remove errors, the CDR3 was defined following IMGT conventions as running from the conserved cysteine to phenylalanine. Clonality was computed as 1 minus the Shannon entropy, with the entropy normalized by log2 of the number of productive unique TCRs. Whether scalp clones were CD4 or CD8 was inferred by matching scalp TCRbeta sequences against CD4 and CD8 repertoires sorted from blood. TCRdb re-hosts the immuneACCESS table, in-frame sequences only. Its copies lack some clones; in the studies checked, an unresolved V gene accounts for under half of them, and the cause for the rest is not known. V, J and clone size derive from that table, while D and trimming were established from the DNA sequence. Within this sample are approximately 180,000 clones, with less than 70% of them counted one time only. The ten top clones hold approximately 10% of the sample.

Via the germline V gene (reference sequence), CDR1 is SEHNR and CDR2 FQNEAQ. Including the terminal cysteine and phenylalanine, the CDR3 comprises 16 residues. The DNA shown is the 48-base CDR3, in frame from base 1. From V the trimming removes 3 bases and from J it removes 1 base, while the gene matches leave 7 bases of the junction unaccounted for. With regard to this clone: What antigen it recognizes has not been identified. Base-call qualities are not available, and no considerably larger clone is one nucleotide away.

The rearrangement joined TRBV7-9 to TRBJ2-5; 8 bases in the junction line up with TRBD2. This TCR came from a human donor with alopecia areata. Sequenced here: CD8+ T cells sorted from blood, sampled at week 24, from a patient treated with tofacitinib. The nucleotide sequence reads TGTGCCAGCAGCTTCCACGGGCGGGGGGCCCAAGAGACCCAGTACTTC. It codes for CASSFHGRGAQETQYF.